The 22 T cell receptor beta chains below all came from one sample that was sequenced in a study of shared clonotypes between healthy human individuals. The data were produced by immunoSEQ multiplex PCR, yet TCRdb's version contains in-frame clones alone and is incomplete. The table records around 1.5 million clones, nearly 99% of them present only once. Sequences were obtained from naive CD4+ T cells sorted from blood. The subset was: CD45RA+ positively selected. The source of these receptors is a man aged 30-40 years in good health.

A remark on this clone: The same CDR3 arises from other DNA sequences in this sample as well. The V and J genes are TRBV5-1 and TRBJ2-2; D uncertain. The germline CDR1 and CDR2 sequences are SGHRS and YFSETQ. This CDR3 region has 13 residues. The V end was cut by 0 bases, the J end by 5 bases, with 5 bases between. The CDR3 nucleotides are TGCGCCAGCAGCTTGGGTGGGACCGGGGAGCTGTTTTTT. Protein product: CASSLGGTGELFF.

The CDR3 region has the DNA TGCGCCAGCAGTGAGTCGCGACGGCTGAGGTACGAGCAGTACTTC. Protein product: CASSESRRLRYEQYF. This chain joins TRBV10-2 and TRBJ2-7; D is undetermined. The V end was cut by 0 bases, the J end by 4 bases, with 13 bases between. Germline V gives CDR1 WSHSY, CDR2 SAAADI. CDR3 length: 15 residues.

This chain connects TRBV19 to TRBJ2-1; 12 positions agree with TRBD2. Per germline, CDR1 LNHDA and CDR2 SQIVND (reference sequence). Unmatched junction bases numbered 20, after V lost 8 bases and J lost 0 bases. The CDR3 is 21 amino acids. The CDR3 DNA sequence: TGTGCCAGTTGTGGGTGGTCCGGGACTAGCGGGCACCTTGGCTCCTACAATGAGCAGTTCTTC. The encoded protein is CASCGWSGTSGHLGSYNEQFF.

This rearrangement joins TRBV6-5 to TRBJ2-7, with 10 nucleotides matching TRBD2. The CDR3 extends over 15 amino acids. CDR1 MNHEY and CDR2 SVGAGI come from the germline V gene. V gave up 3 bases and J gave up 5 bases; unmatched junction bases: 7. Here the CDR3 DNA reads TGTGCCAGCAGTTATTCACTAGCGGGACTACACGAGCAGTACTTC. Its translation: CASSYSLAGLHEQYF.

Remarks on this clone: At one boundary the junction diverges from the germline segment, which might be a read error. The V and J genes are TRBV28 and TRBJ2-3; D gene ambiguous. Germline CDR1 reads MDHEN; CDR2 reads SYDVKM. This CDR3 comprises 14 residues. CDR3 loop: CASAPFGSTNTQYF. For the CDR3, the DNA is TGTGCCAGCGCCCCCTTTGGGTCCACAAATACGCAGTATTTT.

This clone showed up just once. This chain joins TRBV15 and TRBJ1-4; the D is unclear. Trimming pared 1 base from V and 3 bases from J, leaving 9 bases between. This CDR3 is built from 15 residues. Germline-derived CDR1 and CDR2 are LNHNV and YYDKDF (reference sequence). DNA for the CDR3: TGTGCCACCAGCAGAGGTGGGCTAGCTAATGAAAAACTGTTTTTT. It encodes CATSRGGLANEKLFF.

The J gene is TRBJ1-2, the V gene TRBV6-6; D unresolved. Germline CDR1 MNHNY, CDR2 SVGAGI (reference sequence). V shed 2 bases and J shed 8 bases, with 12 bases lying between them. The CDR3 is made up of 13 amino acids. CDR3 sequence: CASSYPDVGGYTF. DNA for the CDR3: TGTGCCAGCAGTTACCCGGATGTGGGAGGCTACACCTTC.

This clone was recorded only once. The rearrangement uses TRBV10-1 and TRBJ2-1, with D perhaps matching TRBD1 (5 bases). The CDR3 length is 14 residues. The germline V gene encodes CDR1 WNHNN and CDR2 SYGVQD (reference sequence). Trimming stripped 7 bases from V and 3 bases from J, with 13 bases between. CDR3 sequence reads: CASTPDTFYNEQFF. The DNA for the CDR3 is TGCGCCAGCACCCCGGACACCTTCTACAATGAGCAGTTCTTC.

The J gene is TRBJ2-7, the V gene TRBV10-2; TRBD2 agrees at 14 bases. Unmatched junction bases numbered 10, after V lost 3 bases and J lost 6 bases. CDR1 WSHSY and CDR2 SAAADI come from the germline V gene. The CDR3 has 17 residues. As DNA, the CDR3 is TGCGCCAGCAGTGACCCGACGGGACTAGCGGGAGCTAGCGAGCAGTACTTC. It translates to CASSDPTGLAGASEQYF.

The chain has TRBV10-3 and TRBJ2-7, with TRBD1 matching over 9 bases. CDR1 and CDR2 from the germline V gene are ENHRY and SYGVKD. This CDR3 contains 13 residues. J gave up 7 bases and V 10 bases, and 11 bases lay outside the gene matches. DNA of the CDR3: TGTGCCACTAACGAGGGGACAGGGAGGGAGCAGTACTTC. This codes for CATNEGTGREQYF.

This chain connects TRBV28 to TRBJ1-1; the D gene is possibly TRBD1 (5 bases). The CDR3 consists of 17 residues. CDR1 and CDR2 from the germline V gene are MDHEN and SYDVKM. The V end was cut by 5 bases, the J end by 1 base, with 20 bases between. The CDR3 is CASSPGGAGWKNTEAFF. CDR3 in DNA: TGTGCCAGCAGTCCGGGAGGGGCGGGGTGGAAGAACACTGAAGCTTTCTTT.

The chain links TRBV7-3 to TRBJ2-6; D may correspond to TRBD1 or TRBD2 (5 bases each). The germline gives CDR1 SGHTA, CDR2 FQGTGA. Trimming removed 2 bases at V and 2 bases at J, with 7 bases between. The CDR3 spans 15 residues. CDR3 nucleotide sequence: TGTGCCAGCAGCTTACAGGGACCTGGGGCCAACGTCCTGACTTTC. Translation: CASSLQGPGANVLTF.

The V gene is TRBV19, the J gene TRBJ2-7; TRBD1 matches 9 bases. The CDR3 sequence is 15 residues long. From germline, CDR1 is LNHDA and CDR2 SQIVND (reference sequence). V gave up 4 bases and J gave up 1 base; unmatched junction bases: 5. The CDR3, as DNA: TGTGCCAGTAGTAGAATGACAGGGGGGTCCTACGAGCAGTACTTC. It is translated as CASSRMTGGSYEQYF.

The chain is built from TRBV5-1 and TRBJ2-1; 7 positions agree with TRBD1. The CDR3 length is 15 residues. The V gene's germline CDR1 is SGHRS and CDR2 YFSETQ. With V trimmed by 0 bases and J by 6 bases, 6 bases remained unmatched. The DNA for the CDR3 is TGCGCCAGCAGCTTGGCGATGGCAGGGGGCAATGAGCAGTTCTTC. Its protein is CASSLAMAGGNEQFF.

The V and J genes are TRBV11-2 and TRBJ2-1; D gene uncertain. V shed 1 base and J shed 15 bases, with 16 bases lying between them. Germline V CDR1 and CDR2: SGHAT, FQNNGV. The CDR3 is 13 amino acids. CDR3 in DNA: TGTGCCAGCAGCTTAGCCCCGGGTGCCCGGTCGTTCTTC. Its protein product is CASSLAPGARSFF. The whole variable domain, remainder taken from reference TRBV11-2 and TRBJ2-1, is EAGVAQSPRYKIIEKRQSVAFWCNPISGHATLYWYQQILGQGPKLLIQFQNNGVVDDSQLPKDRFSAERLKGVDSTLKIQPAKLEDSAVYLCASSLAPGARSFFGPGTRLTVL.

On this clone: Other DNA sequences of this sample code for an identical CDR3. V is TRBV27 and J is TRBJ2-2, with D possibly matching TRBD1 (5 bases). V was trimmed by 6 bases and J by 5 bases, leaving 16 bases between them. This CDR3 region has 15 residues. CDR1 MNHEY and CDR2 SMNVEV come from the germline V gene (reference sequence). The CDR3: CASSFGTPGTGELFF. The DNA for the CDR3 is TGTGCCAGCAGCTTCGGTACCCCAGGGACCGGGGAGCTGTTTTTT.

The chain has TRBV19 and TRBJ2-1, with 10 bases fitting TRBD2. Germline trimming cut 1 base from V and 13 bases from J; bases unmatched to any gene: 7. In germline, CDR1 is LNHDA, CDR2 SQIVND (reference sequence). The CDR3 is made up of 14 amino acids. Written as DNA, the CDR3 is TGTGCCAGTAGTATAGGAGCCCTAGCGGGAGTTCAGTTCTTC. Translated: CASSIGALAGVQFF. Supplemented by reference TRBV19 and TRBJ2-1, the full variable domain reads DGGITQSPKYLFRKEGQNVTLSCEQNLNHDAMYWYRQDPGQGLRLIYYSQIVNDFQKGDIAEGYSVSREKKESFPLTVTSAQKNPTAFYLCASSIGALAGVQFFGPGTRLTVL.

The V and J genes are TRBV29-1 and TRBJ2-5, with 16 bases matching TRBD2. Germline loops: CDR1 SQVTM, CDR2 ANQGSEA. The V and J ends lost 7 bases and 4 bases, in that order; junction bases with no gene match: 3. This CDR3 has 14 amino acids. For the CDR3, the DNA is TGCAGCGGGGGACTAGCGGGAGGGCCAGAGACCCAGTACTTC. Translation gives CSGGLAGGPETQYF.

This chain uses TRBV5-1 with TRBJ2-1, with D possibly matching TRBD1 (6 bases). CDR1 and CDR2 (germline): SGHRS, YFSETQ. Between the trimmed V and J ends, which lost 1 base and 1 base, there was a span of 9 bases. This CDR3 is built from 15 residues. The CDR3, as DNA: TGCGCCAGCAGCTTGCGAGGGGGTTCCTACAATGAGCAGTTCTTC. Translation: CASSLRGGSYNEQFF.

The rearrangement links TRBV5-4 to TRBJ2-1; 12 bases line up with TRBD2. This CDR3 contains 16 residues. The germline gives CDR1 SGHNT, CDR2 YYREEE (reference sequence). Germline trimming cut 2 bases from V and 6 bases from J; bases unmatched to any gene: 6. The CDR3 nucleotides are TGTGCCAGCAGCTTAAGGGGACTAGCGGGCTTCAATGAGCAGTTCTTC. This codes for CASSLRGLAGFNEQFF.

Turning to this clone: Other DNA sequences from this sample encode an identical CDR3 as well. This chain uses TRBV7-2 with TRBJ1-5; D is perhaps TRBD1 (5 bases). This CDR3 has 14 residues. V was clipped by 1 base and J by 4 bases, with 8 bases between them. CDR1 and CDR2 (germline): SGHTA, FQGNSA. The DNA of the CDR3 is TGTGCCAGCAGCTTAGTGCAGGGAAATCAGCCCCAGCATTTT. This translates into CASSLVQGNQPQHF.

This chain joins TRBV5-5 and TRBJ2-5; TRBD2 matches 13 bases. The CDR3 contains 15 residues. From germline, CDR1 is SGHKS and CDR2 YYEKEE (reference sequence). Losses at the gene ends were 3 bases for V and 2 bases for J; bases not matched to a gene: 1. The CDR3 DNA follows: TGTGCCAGCAGCTCGGGACTAGCGGGACAAGAGACCCAGTACTTC. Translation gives CASSSGLAGQETQYF.